The clone carrying this TCR beta chain has ten or more counts. Its antigen is still unknown. The sample is drawn from a study of neurological immune-mediated disorders. Study results and limitations: Multiple sclerosis, the disease with the least TCR clonal expansion, fell below healthy controls, whereas HTLV-1-associated myelopathy showed the most.

Every sequencing run gave over 190 million TCR-beta sequences, taken from 15-18 subjects. A single record per CDR3 protein comes from TCRdb applying MiXCR to the 5' RACE reads. The table records fewer than 55,000 distinct CDR3 sequences, around 6% of them present only once. Trimming removed 0 bases from V and 5 bases from J, with 14 bases in between. The germline V gene encodes CDR1 SGHRS and CDR2 YFSETQ. The CDR3 covers 16 residues. The gene calls are TRBV5-1 and TRBJ1-4, with D perhaps matching TRBD1 (5 bases). The sample taken for sequencing was CD4+ T cells from blood. This sequence originates from a woman aged 40 to 50 in good health. The CDR3 here is CASSLALRGYNEKLFF. The DNA for the CDR3 is TGCGCCAGCAGCTTGGCCTTGAGGGGTTACAATGAAAAACTGTTTTTT. The variable domain in full, with the rest retrieved from reference TRBV5-1 and TRBJ1-4, is KAGVTQTPRYLIKTRGQQVTLSCSPISGHRSVSWYQQTPGQGLQFLFEYFSETQRNKGNFPGRFSGRQFSNSRSEMNVSTLELGDSALYLCASSLALRGYNEKLFFGSGTQLSVL.